The 14 T cell receptor beta chains reported below all come from one sample, sequenced in a study of T cells in Graves' hyperthyroidism and ophthalmopathy. Regions amplified from RNA transcripts were the TCR beta CDR3 regions. The HTBI primer set drove a first-round RT-PCR of the TCR CDR3. TCRdb used MiXCR to reprocess the multiplex PCR reads, holding one entry per CDR3 protein. Among over 300,000 distinct CDR3 sequences listed, approximately 15% were seen once. The sequencing sample was made of blood. These receptors were taken from a woman in her sixties or seventies with Graves' hyperthyroidism.

This clonotype has a handful of counts. V usage is TRBV4-1 and J usage is TRBJ2-5, with 10 bases fitting TRBD2. CDR3 size: 15 residues. The ends lost 4 bases at V and 4 bases at J; junction bases unmatched: 6. CDR1 is MGHRA, CDR2 YSYEKL, per germline. The CDR3 DNA sequence: TGCGCCAGCAGCCTCAGCGGGAGGGCCTCAGAGACCCAGTACTTC. Translated: CASSLSGRASETQYF.

Ten or more counts support this clonotype. This chain joins TRBV30 and TRBJ2-1; either TRBD1 or TRBD2 may fit D (6 bases each). The CDR3 contains 17 residues. The germline V and J ends were trimmed by 0 bases and 7 bases, with 22 bases remaining between them. CDR1 and CDR2 (germline): GTSNPN, SVGIG (reference sequence). CDR3 DNA sequence: TGTGCCTGGAGTGTTCAGGCGGCAGGGGACTTGGGGAATGAGCAGTTCTTC. This sequence encodes CAWSVQAAGDLGNEQFF.

The chain recombines TRBV29-1 with TRBJ2-6; D might be TRBD1 or TRBD2, each matching 5 bases. Germline V lookup: CDR1 SQVTM, CDR2 ANQGSEA. The CDR3 has 15 amino acids. Trimming stripped 6 bases from V and 0 bases from J, with 12 bases between. CDR3 DNA sequence: TGCAGCGTCCCGGGACCCTCCTCTGGGGCCAACGTCCTGACTTTC. Translating it yields CSVPGPSSGANVLTF.

This clonotype was counted at least ten times. V and J are TRBV9 and TRBJ2-7; 7 bases are shared with TRBD1. The CDR3 sequence is 14 residues long. Germline V lookup: CDR1 SGDLS, CDR2 YYNGEE. V gave up 3 bases and J gave up 1 base; unmatched junction bases: 4. The CDR3 loop reads CASSAGTVSYEQYF. In nucleotides, the CDR3 is TGTGCCAGCAGCGCCGGGACAGTGTCCTACGAGCAGTACTTC.

In this sample, this clonotype turned up many times. The chain recombines TRBV27 with TRBJ2-7; maybe TRBD1 (5 bases). Germline V lookup: CDR1 MNHEY, CDR2 SMNVEV (reference sequence). V lost 4 bases and J 3 bases, leaving 10 bases between the germline ends. The CDR3 length is 13 residues. The CDR3 here is CASSSGWNYEQYF. The CDR3 DNA sequence: TGTGCCAGCAGTTCAGGGTGGAACTACGAGCAGTACTTC.

This clonotype has ten or more counts. The chain uses TRBV11-2 and TRBJ2-7; TRBD2 agrees at 7 bases. This CDR3 has 13 amino acids. The V gene end was trimmed by 4 bases and the J gene end by 10 bases; junction bases not matched to a gene: 10. Looked up from germline, CDR1 is SGHAT and CDR2 is FQNNGV. The CDR3 sequence is CASSSGRGSKQYF. The CDR3 DNA is TGTGCCAGCAGCTCTGGGCGGGGGTCGAAACAGTACTTC.

This clonotype was seen repeatedly, ten times or more. The rearrangement links TRBV13 to TRBJ1-1; no reliable D call. The germline CDR1 and CDR2 sequences are PRHDT and FYEKMQ (reference sequence). With 5 bases removed from V and 0 bases from J, the gap between germline ends came to 13 bases. This CDR3 has 15 residues. CDR3: CASSPPNRMNTEAFF. CDR3 bases: TGTGCCAGCAGCCCACCCAATCGAATGAACACTGAAGCTTTCTTT. Supplemented by reference TRBV13 and TRBJ1-1, the full variable domain reads AAGVIQSPRHLIKEKRETATLKCYPIPRHDTVYWYQQGPGQDPQFLISFYEKMQSDKGSIPDRFSAQQFSDYHSELNMSSLELGDSALYFCASSPPNRMNTEAFFGQGTRLTVV.

This clonotype appeared many times. The rearrangement links TRBV6-1 to TRBJ1-1, with TRBD1 matching 7 bases. This CDR3 region has 15 residues. Germline trimming cut 9 bases from V and 1 base from J; bases unmatched to any gene: 11. Germline V gene sequence: CDR1 MNHNS, CDR2 SASEGT. This chain's CDR3 is CASSKGGQKNTEAFF. The CDR3 nucleotides read TGTGCCAGTTCCAAAGGGGGCCAGAAGAACACTGAAGCTTTCTTT.

The chain links TRBV4-1 to TRBJ2-7, with 9 nucleotides matching TRBD2. The J segment lost 3 bases and the V segment lost 1 base, leaving 4 bases of the junction unmatched. The V gene's germline CDR1 is MGHRA and CDR2 YSYEKL. The length of the CDR3 is 15 residues. The CDR3 coding sequence is TGCGCCAGCAGCCAAGGGGGGACTAGCAGCTACGAGCAGTACTTC. Residues: CASSQGGTSSYEQYF.

At least ten counts were recorded for this clonotype. V gene TRBV27 combines with J gene TRBJ2-5; TRBD2 matches at 12 bases. Germline-derived CDR1 and CDR2 are MNHEY and SMNVEV (reference sequence). V shed 6 bases and J 7 bases; nucleotides not matched to a gene: 18. There are 18 residues in the CDR3. This chain's CDR3 is CASSDRLAGGPVRTTQYF. The CDR3 bases are TGTGCCAGCAGCGATCGGCTAGCGGGAGGGCCAGTAAGAACGACCCAGTACTTC.

This sequence joins TRBV7-9 and TRBJ2-2, with 7 nucleotides matching TRBD2. The CDR3 spans 16 residues. The V gene end was trimmed by 5 bases and the J gene end by 4 bases; junction bases not matched to a gene: 10. The germline V gene has CDR1 SEHNR and CDR2 FQNEAQ (reference sequence). CDR3 in DNA: TGTGCCAGCAGCCGGGGAGCCGGGGGGAGCACCGGGGAGCTGTTTTTT. As protein: CASSRGAGGSTGELFF.

This clonotype has at least ten counts. The chain employs TRBV2 and TRBJ2-3; TRBD2 matches 8 bases. V lost 7 bases, J lost 6 bases, and 12 bases stayed unmatched. The CDR3 is made up of 15 amino acids. Germline V gene sequence: CDR1 SNHLY, CDR2 FYNNEI. The CDR3, as DNA: TGTGCCAGCACCCCCCCGGCGGGAGGAGGCGATACGCAGTATTTT. Protein: CASTPPAGGGDTQYF.

The gene calls are TRBV24-1 and TRBJ2-1, with 8 bases identical to TRBD2. This CDR3 contains 17 residues. Germline V gives CDR1 KGHDR, CDR2 SFDVKD. Trimming cost V 3 bases and J 3 bases; bases outside gene matches: 9. CDR3 sequence: CATSDLPGAGDYNEQFF. The CDR3 region has the DNA TGTGCCACCAGTGATCTCCCCGGAGCGGGGGACTACAATGAGCAGTTCTTC.

Only a few counts were recorded for this clonotype. The rearrangement joins TRBV10-3 to TRBJ2-2, with TRBD1 identical over 9 bases. J lost 0 bases, V lost 4 bases, and 6 bases had no gene match. Germline CDR1 is ENHRY and CDR2 is SYGVKD. The CDR3 runs 17 residues. The CDR3 here is CAISGSQGASNTGELFF. The CDR3 region has the DNA TGTGCCATCAGTGGCTCACAGGGGGCGTCGAACACCGGGGAGCTGTTTTTT.